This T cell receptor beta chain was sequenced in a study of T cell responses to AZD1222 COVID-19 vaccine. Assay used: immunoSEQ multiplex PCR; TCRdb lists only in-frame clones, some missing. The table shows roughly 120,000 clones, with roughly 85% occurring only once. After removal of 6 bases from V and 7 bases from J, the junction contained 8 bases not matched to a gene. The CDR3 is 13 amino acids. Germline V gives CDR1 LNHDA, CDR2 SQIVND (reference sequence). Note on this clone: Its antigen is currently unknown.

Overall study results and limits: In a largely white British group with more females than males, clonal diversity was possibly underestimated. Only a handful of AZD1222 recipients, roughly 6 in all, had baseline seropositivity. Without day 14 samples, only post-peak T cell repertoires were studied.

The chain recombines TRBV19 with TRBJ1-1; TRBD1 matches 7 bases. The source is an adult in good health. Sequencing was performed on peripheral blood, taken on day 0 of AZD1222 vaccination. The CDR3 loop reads CASSLRQGNEAFF. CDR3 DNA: TGTGCCAGTAGCCTCCGACAGGGAAATGAAGCTTTCTTT. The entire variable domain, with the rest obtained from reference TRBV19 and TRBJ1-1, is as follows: DGGITQSPKYLFRKEGQNVTLSCEQNLNHDAMYWYRQDPGQGLRLIYYSQIVNDFQKGDIAEGYSVSREKKESFPLTVTSAQKNPTAFYLCASSLRQGNEAFFGQGTRLTVV.